The entry below describes one T cell receptor (beta chain). The antigen is unknown. The sample is drawn from a study of human T cells and chemical hapten exposure. In the study overall: All through the approximately 26-week study, the scalp of each patient received diphenylcyclopropenone doses weekly. Per-sample variation in TCR yield stemmed mainly from small pooled library volume differences. Study results and caveats: Relative to controls, expanded TCRs formed significantly more large CDR3 similarity clusters.

The time point here: patch test 1, 2 weeks after DPC sensitization. The sample's treatment: therapeutic diphenylcyclopropenone sensitization with weekly scalp DPC. Researchers extracted total RNA from unfractionated whole blood. CDR3 size: 15 residues. V was clipped by 7 bases and J by 3 bases; unmatched bases: 10. CDR1 and CDR2 (germline): MDHEN, SYDVKM. TCRdb recomputed calls from the RACE reads with MiXCR, one row per CDR3 protein. The sample contains some 190,000 distinct CDR3 sequences, about a fifth of which appear only once. The receptor was derived from a woman aged 45 to 65 with alopecia areata. Some clones in this sample may be carry-over from other donors' samples. V is TRBV28 and J is TRBJ2-5; TRBD2 aligns across 8 bases. Sample: whole blood, taken in connection with sensitization to the hapten diphenylcyclopropenone (DPC). CDR3 sequence reads: CASIGAGEGEETQYF. The CDR3 coding sequence is TGTGCCAGCATTGGAGCGGGAGAGGGGGAAGAGACCCAGTACTTC.